In its sample, the clone carrying this T cell receptor (beta chain) was seen once. Its antigen is unknown. The data belong to a study of shared clonotypes between healthy human individuals. Study results and caveats: Naive subsets, compared against memory subsets, generally had larger estimated richness values.

Using immunoSEQ multiplex PCR, the repertoire was profiled, and TCRdb retains in-frame clones only, with some absent. The data contain about 2.4 million clones, more than 90% of them seen just once; the ten biggest clones take up over 0.12%. CDR1 SGHNT and CDR2 YYREEE come from the germline V gene (reference sequence). The CDR3 consists of 15 residues. V was clipped by 0 bases and J by 4 bases; unmatched bases: 6. V is TRBV5-4 and J is TRBJ1-1; 7 nucleotides align to TRBD1. What was sequenced was naive CD4+ T cells sorted from blood. Subset meaning: CD45RA+ positively selected. The sequence derives from a man in his late teens or twenties in good health. The CDR3 protein is CASSLVRQGGTEAFF. CDR3 bases: TGTGCCAGCAGCTTGGTTAGGCAGGGGGGCACTGAAGCTTTCTTT.